Following are 24 T cell receptor beta chains from one sample sequenced in a study of T cells after somatic rescue of genetic block. Clones were sequenced by immunoSEQ multiplex PCR, and TCRdb holds only the in-frame ones, with some missing. This table has 55,000 or so clones, 90% to 96% appearing once. The specimen sequenced was peripheral blood mononuclear cells (PBMCs). Source of these receptors: a child in the first two years of life.

The V gene is TRBV6-1, the J gene TRBJ2-1; D is perhaps TRBD2 (5 bases). V shed 4 bases and J shed 0 bases, with 13 bases lying between them. This CDR3 spans 16 amino acids. CDR1 MNHNS and CDR2 SASEGT come from the germline V gene. The chain's CDR3 is CASSGLGGLSYNEQFF. The CDR3 region has the DNA TGTGCCAGCAGTGGCCTAGGAGGCCTCTCCTACAATGAGCAGTTCTTC.

DNA of the CDR3: TGTGCCAGCAGTACAGCGGGAGGGCCAGGGGAGCTGTTTTTT. It is translated as CASSTAGGPGELFF. The gene calls are TRBV2 and TRBJ2-2, with 10 bases fitting TRBD2. The ends lost 5 bases at V and 8 bases at J; junction bases unmatched: 5. The CDR3 sequence is 14 residues long. The germline gives CDR1 SNHLY, CDR2 FYNNEI.

The genes are TRBV9 and TRBJ2-1; 7 bases match TRBD2. After removal of 4 bases from V and 6 bases from J, the junction contained 7 bases not matched to a gene. This CDR3 spans 14 amino acids. The germline CDR1 and CDR2 sequences are SGDLS and YYNGEE. The CDR3 DNA reads as TGTGCCAGCAGCCAAACAGAGCGGGGCAATGAGCAGTTCTTC. It translates to CASSQTERGNEQFF.

The chain couples TRBV2 to TRBJ1-5; 9 bases map to TRBD1. The germline CDR1 and CDR2 sequences are SNHLY and FYNNEI. The ends lost 7 bases at V and 0 bases at J; junction bases unmatched: 7. The CDR3 loop spans 16 amino acids. The CDR3 spells CASNPGQGYSNQPQHF. The CDR3 nucleotides read TGTGCCAGCAACCCCGGACAGGGGTATAGCAATCAGCCCCAGCATTTT. Full variable domain (remainder filled in from reference TRBV2 and TRBJ1-5): EPEVTQTPSHQVTQMGQEVILRCVPISNHLYFYWYRQILGQKVEFLVSFYNNEISEKSEIFDDQFSVERPDGSNFTLKIRSTKLEDSAMYFCASNPGQGYSNQPQHFGDGTRLSIL.

The rearrangement joins TRBV4-2 to TRBJ2-7; the match to TRBD1 covers 7 bases. V gave up 4 bases and J gave up 2 bases; unmatched junction bases: 5. Germline CDR1 LGHNA, CDR2 YNFKEQ. The CDR3 sequence is 14 residues long. CDR3 protein: CASSLGRGTYEQYF. CDR3 sequence (DNA): TGTGCCAGCAGCCTCGGCAGGGGGACCTACGAGCAGTACTTC.

The chain couples TRBV30 to TRBJ2-3; D call uncertain. The CDR3 is 11 amino acids. V lost 6 bases, J lost 2 bases, and 6 bases lay in between. Looked up from germline, CDR1 is GTSNPN and CDR2 is SVGIG (reference sequence). DNA for the CDR3: TGTGCCTGTGGGGTCACAGATACGCAGTATTTT. Residues: CACGVTDTQYF.

This chain links TRBV9 with TRBJ1-1; weak D call: TRBD1 (5 bases). The ends were cut back, 4 bases at V and 1 base at J, with 11 bases in the middle. This CDR3 spans 14 amino acids. Germline V gene data show CDR1 as SGDLS and CDR2 as YYNGEE. This chain's CDR3 is CASSTTQGNTEAFF. Here the CDR3 DNA reads TGTGCCAGCAGCACCACGCAGGGGAACACTGAAGCTTTCTTT.

This chain uses TRBV7-8 with TRBJ2-2; unclear D gene. Germline CDR1 reads SGHVS; CDR2 reads FQNEAQ. The CDR3 runs to 14 residues. V shed 4 bases and J shed 3 bases, with 9 bases lying between them. CDR3 coding DNA: TGTGCCAGCAGCTCACCTTACGACACCGGGGAGCTGTTTTTT. The encoded protein is CASSSPYDTGELFF.

The rearrangement links TRBV11-2 to TRBJ1-2; TRBD1 matches 7 bases. The germline V gene encodes CDR1 SGHAT and CDR2 FQNNGV. Trimming took 5 bases from V and 4 from J; bases not matched to a gene: 4. The CDR3 length is 13 residues. CDR3 region: CASSNRGGYGYTF. CDR3 DNA sequence: TGTGCCAGCAGCAACAGGGGAGGCTATGGCTACACCTTC.

V usage is TRBV5-1 and J usage is TRBJ1-2; D is perhaps TRBD1 (5 bases). Germline CDR1 and CDR2: SGHRS and YFSETQ. This CDR3 has 11 amino acids. V lost 7 bases and J 4 bases, leaving 8 bases between the germline ends. The chain's CDR3 is CASGTSYGYTF. CDR3 in DNA: TGCGCCAGCGGGACTAGCTATGGCTACACCTTC.

The chain carries TRBV12-1 and TRBJ2-1; the table's TRBD2 call for D was not verified on the DNA. TRBV12-1 is a recognized pseudogene. The length of the CDR3 is 17 residues. As DNA, the CDR3 is TGTGCCAGCAGCTTTAGCTCTAGCGGGACCTCCTACAATGAGCAGTTCTTC. Translating gives CASSFSSSGTSYNEQFF.

This clone was observed once. This chain links TRBV5-4 with TRBJ2-1; 11 bases are a match to TRBD2. The V gene end was trimmed by 7 bases and the J gene end by 5 bases; junction bases not matched to a gene: 2. Germline V gene lookup returns CDR1 SGHNT and CDR2 YYREEE (reference sequence). There are 13 residues in the CDR3. This CDR3 reads CASHSGRDNEQFF. CDR3 nucleotides: TGTGCCAGCCATAGCGGGAGGGACAATGAGCAGTTCTTC.

This chain uses TRBV15 with TRBJ2-1, with TRBD2 matching over 8 bases. Germline V gene data show CDR1 as LNHNV and CDR2 as YYDKDF (reference sequence). Losses at the gene ends were 0 bases for V and 6 bases for J; bases not matched to a gene: 7. The CDR3 runs to 16 residues. The CDR3 here is CATSRDRGSGINEQFF. CDR3 nucleotide sequence: TGTGCCACCAGCAGAGATCGTGGTAGCGGGATCAATGAGCAGTTCTTC.

The chain is built from TRBV7-2 and TRBJ2-5, with 10 bases aligning to TRBD2. CDR1 is SGHTA and CDR2 is FQGNSA in the germline V gene. Trimming cost V 5 bases and J 4 bases; bases outside gene matches: 1. The CDR3 runs 13 residues. The CDR3 DNA reads TGTGCCAGCAGCCCTAGCGGGAGAGAGACCCAGTACTTC. It is translated as CASSPSGRETQYF.

The chain couples TRBV19 to TRBJ1-1; a possible D gene is TRBD1 (6 bases). Germline CDR1 and CDR2: LNHDA and SQIVND (reference sequence). With 1 base removed from V and 1 base from J, the gap between germline ends came to 7 bases. This CDR3 region has 14 residues. CDR3 coding DNA: TGTGCCAGTAGTATAGGCAGGGGGAACACTGAAGCTTTCTTT. Protein: CASSIGRGNTEAFF.

This clone was observed a single time. The CDR3 sequence: CASSDGQGSGNTIYF. The CDR3 DNA reads TGTGCCAGCAGTGATGGACAGGGCTCTGGAAACACCATATATTTT. The V call is TRBV6-1, the J call TRBJ1-3, with 8 bases identical to TRBD1. Germline-derived CDR1 and CDR2 are MNHNS and SASEGT. J was trimmed by 0 bases and V by 3 bases; bases with no gene match: 1. The CDR3 is 15 residues long.

This chain joins TRBV10-3 and TRBJ1-2; D is possibly TRBD1 (6 bases). Per the germline V gene, CDR1 is ENHRY and CDR2 is SYGVKD. V lost 0 bases and J 6 bases, leaving 11 bases between the germline ends. The CDR3 totals 14 residues. The CDR3 DNA reads as TGTGCCATCAGTGAGTCGGCGGGGGCCAATGGCTACACCTTC. Its translation is CAISESAGANGYTF.

The rearrangement joins TRBV13 to TRBJ2-1, with D tentatively TRBD2 (6 bases). CDR3 size: 16 residues. The V and J ends lost 5 bases and 0 bases respectively, with 14 bases between them. CDR1 is PRHDT, CDR2 FYEKMQ, per germline (reference sequence). The CDR3 here is CASSVGPGLSYNEQFF. The CDR3 region has the DNA TGTGCCAGCAGCGTGGGACCGGGACTCTCCTACAATGAGCAGTTCTTC.

The chain carries TRBV7-3 and TRBJ2-3, with 14 bases matching TRBD2. The germline CDR1 and CDR2 sequences are SGHTA and FQGTGA. The CDR3 runs to 15 residues. The ends lost 3 bases at V and 4 bases at J; junction bases unmatched: 0. CDR3 amino acids: CASSLTSGRADTQYF. CDR3 DNA: TGTGCCAGCAGCTTGACTAGCGGGAGGGCAGATACGCAGTATTTT. The full variable domain, completed using reference TRBV7-3 and TRBJ2-3, is GAGVSQTPSNKVTEKGKYVELRCDPISGHTALYWYRQSLGQGPEFLIYFQGTGAADDSGLPNDRFFAVRPEGSVSTLKIQRTERGDSAVYLCASSLTSGRADTQYFGPGTRLTVL.

The chain recombines TRBV4-2 with TRBJ2-1; 7 nucleotides agree with TRBD1. CDR1 and CDR2 (germline): LGHNA, YNFKEQ. The length of the CDR3 is 15 residues. V dropped 0 bases and J dropped 4; count of bases not matched to a gene: 3. As DNA, the CDR3 is TGTGCCAGCAGCCAAGAACAGGGGATATACAATGAGCAGTTCTTC. The encoded protein is CASSQEQGIYNEQFF.

J is TRBJ1-1 and V is TRBV18; D possibly corresponds to TRBD1 (5 bases). The CDR3 length is 14 residues. Per the germline V gene, CDR1 is KGHSH and CDR2 is LQKENI. Trimming took 1 base from V and 6 from J, leaving 12 bases between them. Here the CDR3 reads CASSPRWGVAEAFF. CDR3 DNA: TGTGCCAGCTCACCACGATGGGGGGTTGCTGAAGCTTTCTTT.

The V gene is TRBV11-2, the J gene TRBJ2-1; 13 nucleotides match TRBD2. The CDR3 is made up of 19 amino acids. The trim removed 0 bases at V and 0 bases at J, leaving 5 bases unmatched. The germline V gene encodes CDR1 SGHAT and CDR2 FQNNGV. The CDR3 coding sequence is TGTGCCAGCAGCTTAGAGGTACTAGCGGGAGGGCGCTCCTACAATGAGCAGTTCTTC. It encodes CASSLEVLAGGRSYNEQFF.

This chain joins TRBV5-6 and TRBJ1-2; no firm D call. From germline, CDR1 is SGHDT and CDR2 YYEEEE. This CDR3 region has 11 residues. V lost 3 bases to trimming and J lost 3 bases, with 3 bases between them. The DNA of the CDR3 is TGTGCCAGCAGCTCACACTATGGCTACACCTTC. Translated: CASSSHYGYTF.

The chain uses TRBV27 and TRBJ2-1; the D gene is possibly TRBD2 (6 bases). Germline assignment: CDR1 MNHEY and CDR2 SMNVEV (reference sequence). Trimming cost V 3 bases and J 5 bases, with 8 bases left between them. The CDR3 has 13 amino acids. In DNA, the CDR3 is TGTGCCAGCAGTTTCACGGGGGACAATGAGCAGTTCTTC. Translation: CASSFTGDNEQFF.